The rows below give T cell receptor beta chains drawn from one sample of a study of control samples from healthy donors and cancer patients. Only in-frame clones appear in the TCRdb table, and some are missing; sequencing was by immunoSEQ multiplex PCR. The sample includes about 90,000 clones, approximately 90% of them seen just once. Sequenced input: blood. The receptors come from a woman under 30 in good health. The CDR3 runs from the conserved cysteine through the conserved F or W. Each record gives: CDR3 length, V gene, CDR3 protein.

16,TRBV5-8,CASSSIQVIMNTEAFF
16,TRBV10-2,CASSRLAGGPSDEQYF
15,TRBV6-1,CASSEGTGGGAAQYF
14,TRBV5-1,CASSEGAWDYGYTF
16,TRBV7-2,CASRRTGGAPNYGYTF
15,TRBV3-1/TRBV3-2,CASSQIPQGNSPLHF
15,TRBV11-2,CASSLGTGSYYEQYF
13,TRBV18,CASSPSNTGELFF
12,TRBV29-1,CSAFRGNYGYTF
14,TRBV19,CASSISTGFYGYTF
15,TRBV27,CASSLYGGANYGYTF
16,TRBV18,CASSLTGPDSNQPQHF
14,TRBV5-1,CASKPTGDNYGYTF
15,TRBV6-1,CASSELAGTQETQYF
14,TRBV7-9,CASSPEGGEKPQHF
17,TRBV4-2,CASSDSGGRANTGELFF
15,TRBV7-7,CASSCWTPEVSEQYF
15,TRBV19,CASSTRTSGTGELFF
17,TRBV7-6,CASSEALAGATGNTIYF
14,TRBV18,CASSPGRVNQPQHF
12,TRBV19,CASSGLAQPQHF
13,TRBV7-9,CASSLDIQETQYF
15,TRBV6-1,CASSEALGEGDEQFF
13,TRBV27,CASSYRGFTEAFF
13,TRBV25-1,CASSEREYQPQHF
11,TRBV7-9,CASSFGETQYF
13,TRBV6-5,CASSGTDYNEQFF
13,TRBV25-1,CASSEPSPDTQYF
12,TRBV2,CASRGGSSEAFF
16,TRBV6-2/TRBV6-3,CASSSTSQPKGNEQFF
13,TRBV2,CASSDAAPVEQYF
15,TRBV27,CASSLAGKVVQPQHF
15,TRBV14,CASSQDYASGEKLFF
12,TRBV12-3/TRBV12-4,CASSQRANVLTF
14,TRBV5-1,CASSLAARNYEQYF
14,TRBV2,CASASSGVSYEQYF
13,TRBV7-2,CASSALAGDSEFF
16,TRBV6-6,CASSPGLGATNEKLFF
13,TRBV19,CASSTFLGETQYF
16,TRBV3-1/TRBV3-2,CASSPGWVYSNQPQHF
11,TRBV6-1,CASKMNTEAFF
13,TRBV13,CASSPSGEDTQYF
15,TRBV20-1,CSASSAPTDPGELFF
17,TRBV9,CASSVDGRSGSTDTQYF
15,TRBV15,CATSTVWGRDYGYTF
14,TRBV7-6,CASSSEQGDEKLFF
15,TRBV5-6,CATSGRSDWYGELFF
13,TRBV19,CASSIRQPYEQYF
16,TRBV5-1,CASSLGPGEGDQPQHF
15,TRBV9,CASSVVEGSTDTQYF
16,TRBV2,CASSEGVQPTPVGAFF
14,TRBV25-1,CASSEGGQNYEQYF
13,TRBV6-1,CASSEGKNTEAFF